This T cell receptor (beta chain) was captured in a study of T cells after posttransplantation cyclophosphamide. V was cut by 1 base and J by 8 bases, with 17 bases left in between. Germline CDR1 SGHTA, CDR2 FQGNSA. There are 16 residues in the CDR3. TCRdb keeps only in-frame clones here, not all; method: immunoSEQ multiplex PCR. The repertoire consists of about 12,000 clones, none detected only once. This clone was counted ten times or more. The clonotype originates from a middle-aged woman in good health, CMV-negative, and a related stem cell transplant donor. The rearrangement joins TRBV7-2 to TRBJ1-4; D call uncertain. The specimen was PBMCs. CDR3 sequence reads: CASSLGAVRTGEKLFF. Written as DNA, the CDR3 is TGTGCCAGCAGCTTAGGAGCGGTCAGAACCGGCGAAAAACTGTTTTTT.